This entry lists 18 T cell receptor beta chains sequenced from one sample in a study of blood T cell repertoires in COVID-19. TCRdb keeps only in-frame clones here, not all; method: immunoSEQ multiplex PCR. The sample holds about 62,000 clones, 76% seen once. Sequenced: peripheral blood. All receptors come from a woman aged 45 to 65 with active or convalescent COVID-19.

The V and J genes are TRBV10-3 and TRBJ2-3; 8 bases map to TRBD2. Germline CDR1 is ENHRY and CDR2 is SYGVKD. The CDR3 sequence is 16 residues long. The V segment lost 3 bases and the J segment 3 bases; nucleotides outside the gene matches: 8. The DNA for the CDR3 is TGTGCCATCAGTGATATAGCGGGATATCGGACAGATACGCAGTATTTT. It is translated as CAISDIAGYRTDTQYF.

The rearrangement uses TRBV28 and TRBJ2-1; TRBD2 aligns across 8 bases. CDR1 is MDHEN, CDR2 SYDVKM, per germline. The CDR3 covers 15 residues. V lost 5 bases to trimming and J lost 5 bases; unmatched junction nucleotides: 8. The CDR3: CASSDGLAAHNEQFF. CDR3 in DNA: TGTGCCAGCAGTGATGGACTAGCAGCCCACAATGAGCAGTTCTTC.

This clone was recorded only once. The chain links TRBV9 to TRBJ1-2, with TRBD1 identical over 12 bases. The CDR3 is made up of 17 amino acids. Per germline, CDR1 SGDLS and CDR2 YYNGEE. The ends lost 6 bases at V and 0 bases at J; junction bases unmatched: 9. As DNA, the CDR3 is TGTGCCAGCACCAGGGACAGGGGGCGCGGAGCTAACTATGGCTACACCTTC. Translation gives CASTRDRGRGANYGYTF.

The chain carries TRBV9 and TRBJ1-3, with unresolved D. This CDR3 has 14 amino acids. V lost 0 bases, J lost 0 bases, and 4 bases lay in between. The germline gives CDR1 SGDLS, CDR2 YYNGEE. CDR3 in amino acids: CASSVGSSGNTIYF. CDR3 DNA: TGTGCCAGCAGCGTAGGGAGCTCTGGAAACACCATATATTTT.

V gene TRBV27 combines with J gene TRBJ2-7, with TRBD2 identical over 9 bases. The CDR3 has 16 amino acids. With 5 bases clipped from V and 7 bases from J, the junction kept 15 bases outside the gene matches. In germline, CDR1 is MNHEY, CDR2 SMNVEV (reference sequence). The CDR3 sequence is CASSPRGLAGDREQYF. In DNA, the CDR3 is TGTGCCAGCAGTCCACGGGGGTTAGCGGGAGATCGGGAGCAGTACTTC.

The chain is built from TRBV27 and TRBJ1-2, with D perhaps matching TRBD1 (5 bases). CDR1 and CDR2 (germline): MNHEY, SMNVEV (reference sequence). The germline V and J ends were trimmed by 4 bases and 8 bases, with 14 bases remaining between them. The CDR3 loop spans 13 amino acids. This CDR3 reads CASSWGGEGGYTF. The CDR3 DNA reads TGTGCCAGCAGTTGGGGAGGGGAAGGAGGCTACACCTTC.

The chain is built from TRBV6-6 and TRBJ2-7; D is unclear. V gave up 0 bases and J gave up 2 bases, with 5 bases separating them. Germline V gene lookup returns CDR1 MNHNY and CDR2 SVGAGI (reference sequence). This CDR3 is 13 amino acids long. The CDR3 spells CASSYSITYEQYF. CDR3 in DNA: TGTGCCAGCAGTTACTCAATCACCTACGAGCAGTACTTC.

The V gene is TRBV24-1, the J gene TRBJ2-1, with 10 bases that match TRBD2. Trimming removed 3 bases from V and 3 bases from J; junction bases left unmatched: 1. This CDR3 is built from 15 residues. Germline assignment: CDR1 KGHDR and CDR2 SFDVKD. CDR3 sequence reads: CATSDLAGDYNEQFF. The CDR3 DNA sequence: TGTGCCACCAGTGATCTAGCGGGAGACTACAATGAGCAGTTCTTC.

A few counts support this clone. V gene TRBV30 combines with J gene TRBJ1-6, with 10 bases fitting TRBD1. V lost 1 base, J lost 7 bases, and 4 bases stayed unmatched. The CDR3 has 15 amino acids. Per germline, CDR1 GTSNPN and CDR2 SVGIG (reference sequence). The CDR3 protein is CAWSARQGANSPLHF. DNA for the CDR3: TGTGCCTGGAGTGCGAGACAGGGGGCGAATTCACCCCTCCACTTT.

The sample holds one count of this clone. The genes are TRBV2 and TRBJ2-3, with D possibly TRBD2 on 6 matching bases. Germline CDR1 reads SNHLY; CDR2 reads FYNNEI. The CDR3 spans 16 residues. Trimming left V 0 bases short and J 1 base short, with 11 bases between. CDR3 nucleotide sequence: TGTGCCAGCAGTGAAGCAACAGGAGGGGGCACAGATACGCAGTATTTT. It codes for CASSEATGGGTDTQYF.

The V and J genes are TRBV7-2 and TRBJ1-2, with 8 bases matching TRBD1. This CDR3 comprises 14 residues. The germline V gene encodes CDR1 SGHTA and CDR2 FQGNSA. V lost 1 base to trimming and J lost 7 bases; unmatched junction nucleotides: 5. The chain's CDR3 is CASSLGQGAVGYTF. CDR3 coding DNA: TGTGCCAGCAGCTTAGGGCAGGGGGCCGTTGGCTACACCTTC. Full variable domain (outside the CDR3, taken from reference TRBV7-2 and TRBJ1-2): GAGVSQSPSNKVTEKGKDVELRCDPISGHTALYWYRQSLGQGLEFLIYFQGNSAPDKSGLPSDRFSAERTGGSVSTLTIQRTQQEDSAVYLCASSLGQGAVGYTFGSGTRLTVV.

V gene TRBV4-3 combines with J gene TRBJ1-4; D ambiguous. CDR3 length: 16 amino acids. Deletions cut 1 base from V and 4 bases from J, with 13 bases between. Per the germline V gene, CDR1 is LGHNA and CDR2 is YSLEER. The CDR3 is CASSQGRERFNEKLFF. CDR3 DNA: TGCGCCAGCAGCCAAGGGCGGGAGAGGTTTAATGAAAAACTGTTTTTT.

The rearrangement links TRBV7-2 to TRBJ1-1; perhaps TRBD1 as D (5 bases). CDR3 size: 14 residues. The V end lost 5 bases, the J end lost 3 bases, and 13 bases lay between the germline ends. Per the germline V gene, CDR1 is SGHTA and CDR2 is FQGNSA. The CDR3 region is CASSLLGADTEAFF. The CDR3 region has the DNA TGTGCCAGCAGCCTCCTTGGGGCGGACACTGAAGCTTTCTTT.

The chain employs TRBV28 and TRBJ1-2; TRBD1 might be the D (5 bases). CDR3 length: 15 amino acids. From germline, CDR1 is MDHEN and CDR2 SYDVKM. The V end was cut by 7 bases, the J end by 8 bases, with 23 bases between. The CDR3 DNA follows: TGTGCCAGCACCATACCAGGGATCTCCCGTATGGGCTACACCTTC. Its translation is CASTIPGISRMGYTF.

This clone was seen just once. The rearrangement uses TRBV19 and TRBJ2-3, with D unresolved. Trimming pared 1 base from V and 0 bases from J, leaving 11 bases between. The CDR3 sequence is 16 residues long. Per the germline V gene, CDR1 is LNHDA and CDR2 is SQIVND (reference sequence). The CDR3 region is CASSIGNYQSTDTQYF. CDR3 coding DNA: TGTGCCAGTAGTATAGGTAACTACCAAAGCACAGATACGCAGTATTTT.

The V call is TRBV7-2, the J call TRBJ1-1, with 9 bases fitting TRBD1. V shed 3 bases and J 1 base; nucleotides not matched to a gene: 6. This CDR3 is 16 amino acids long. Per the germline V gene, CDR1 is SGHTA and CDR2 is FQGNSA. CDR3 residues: CASSLGQGARNTEAFF. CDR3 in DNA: TGTGCCAGCAGCTTGGGACAGGGCGCCAGGAACACTGAAGCTTTCTTT.

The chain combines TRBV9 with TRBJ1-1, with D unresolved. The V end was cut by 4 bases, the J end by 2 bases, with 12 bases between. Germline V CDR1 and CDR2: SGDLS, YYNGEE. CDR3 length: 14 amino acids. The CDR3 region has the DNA TGTGCCAGCAGCTCCTACGAGTCTAACACTGAAGCTTTCTTT. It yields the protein CASSSYESNTEAFF.

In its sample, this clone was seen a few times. CDR3 DNA sequence: TGTGCCAGCAGTAGCCCAACGGTTAACTATGGCTACACCTTC. Protein product: CASSSPTVNYGYTF. The V gene is TRBV6-6, the J gene TRBJ1-2; D unresolved. The length of the CDR3 is 14 residues. Germline CDR1 MNHNY, CDR2 SVGAGI (reference sequence). The V end lost 5 bases, the J end lost 1 base, and 11 bases lay between the germline ends.